Presented here are 24 T cell receptor beta chains from one specimen sequenced in a study of long-term antiretroviral therapy in people with HIV. Researchers ran immunoSEQ v3.0 at survey level. Profiled with immunoSEQ multiplex PCR; TCRdb holds only in-frame clones, not every one. This sample carries around 39,000 clones, around 86% of them seen once, and the ten largest clones take 6.2%. Sequencing used unsorted PBMCs, obtained 1 year after starting antiretroviral therapy. The origin of the receptors is a man between 18 and 29 years old with HIV.

The V and J genes are TRBV28 and TRBJ2-1; 8 nucleotides line up with TRBD1. V shed 6 bases, J shed 1 base, and the junction held 5 bases outside the gene matches. There are 15 residues in the CDR3. Germline CDR1 and CDR2: MDHEN and SYDVKM. The CDR3: CASRSTGGSYNEQFF. The CDR3 DNA follows: TGTGCCAGCAGGTCAACAGGGGGATCCTACAATGAGCAGTTCTTC.

The chain recombines TRBV5-6 with TRBJ1-5; possible D gene TRBD1, 6 bases. There are 14 residues in the CDR3. Per germline, CDR1 SGHDT and CDR2 YYEEEE. V lost 3 bases and J lost 6, with 13 bases in between. The CDR3 nucleotides read TGTGCCAGCAGCTCCCAACAGGGATTTCAGCCCCAGCATTTT. Amino acid sequence: CASSSQQGFQPQHF.

This clone has more than one count but fewer than ten. The chain couples TRBV4-1 to TRBJ2-7; TRBD2 is a possible D gene (5 bases). Between the trimmed V and J ends, which lost 4 bases and 5 bases, there was a span of 15 bases. The CDR3 length is 14 residues. Germline CDR1 reads MGHRA; CDR2 reads YSYEKL. The CDR3 here is CASSPAGFTHEQYF. CDR3 DNA: TGCGCCAGCAGCCCCGCGGGTTTTACCCACGAGCAGTACTTC.

The chain employs TRBV27 and TRBJ2-3; the match to TRBD1 covers 9 bases. Germline CDR1 MNHEY, CDR2 SMNVEV (reference sequence). The junction had 7 bases not matched to a gene; V was cut back by 5 bases and J by 1 base. The CDR3 is made up of 16 amino acids. The CDR3 loop is CASSPYRDRGTDTQYF. For the CDR3, the DNA is TGTGCCAGCAGTCCCTACCGGGACAGGGGCACAGATACGCAGTATTTT.

This rearrangement joins TRBV9 to TRBJ2-7, with a tentative D call TRBD1 (6 bases). Germline V CDR1 and CDR2: SGDLS, YYNGEE. V was cut by 3 bases and J by 7 bases, with 14 bases left in between. This CDR3 comprises 13 residues. The CDR3 bases are TGTGCCAGCAGCGGGGACACGGTGAATGAGCAGTACTTC. Amino acid sequence: CASSGDTVNEQYF.

The chain carries TRBV7-2 and TRBJ2-5; tentatively, D is TRBD1 (6 bases). In germline, CDR1 is SGHTA, CDR2 FQGNSA. This CDR3 spans 12 amino acids. With 10 bases removed from V and 5 bases from J, the gap between germline ends came to 14 bases. The CDR3 DNA follows: TGTGCCATCTTGCTAAGGGGGGAGACCCAGTACTTC. Its protein product is CAILLRGETQYF.

The gene calls are TRBV15 and TRBJ1-1; D gene unclear. The CDR3 length is 12 residues. With 1 base removed from V and 4 bases from J, the gap between germline ends came to 4 bases. The germline CDR1 and CDR2 sequences are LNHNV and YYDKDF (reference sequence). CDR3: CATSRAGTEAFF. The CDR3 DNA sequence: TGTGCCACCAGCAGAGCGGGCACTGAAGCTTTCTTT.

The V and J genes are TRBV9 and TRBJ1-1; a weak D match, TRBD1 (5 bases). From germline, CDR1 is SGDLS and CDR2 YYNGEE. The CDR3 sequence is 16 residues long. V was pared by 1 base and J by 6 bases, with 19 bases between. The CDR3 nucleotides are TGTGCCAGCAGCGTAAATTGGCGGGTACGGGGCGCTGAAGCTTTCTTT. Protein sequence: CASSVNWRVRGAEAFF.

This chain uses TRBV29-1 with TRBJ2-1; no clear D gene. Trimming took 4 bases from V and 2 from J, leaving 9 bases between them. CDR3 length: 13 amino acids. Germline V gene data show CDR1 as SQVTM and CDR2 as ANQGSEA. CDR3 residues: CSVGSTTYNEQFF. CDR3 in DNA: TGCAGCGTTGGTAGCACCACCTACAATGAGCAGTTCTTC.

There are a few counts of this clone. The gene calls are TRBV7-9 and TRBJ2-7, with TRBD2 identical over 8 bases. Germline V gene lookup returns CDR1 SEHNR and CDR2 FQNEAQ (reference sequence). The CDR3 is 15 residues long. Trimming took 1 base from V and 4 from J; bases not matched to a gene: 6. The chain's CDR3 is CASSLGSSGLYEQYF. CDR3 in DNA: TGTGCCAGCAGCTTAGGTTCTAGCGGGTTGTACGAGCAGTACTTC. Together with reference TRBV7-9 and TRBJ2-7, the CDR3 gives the full variable domain: DTGVSQNPRHKITKRGQNVTFRCDPISEHNRLYWYRQTLGQGPEFLTYFQNEAQLEKSRLLSDRFSAERPKGSFSTLEIQRTEQGDSAMYLCASSLGSSGLYEQYFGPGTRLTVT.

This clone was seen once. The V and J genes are TRBV27 and TRBJ1-2, with 7 positions matching TRBD1. The CDR3 has 17 residues. With V trimmed by 5 bases and J by 3 bases, 15 bases remained unmatched. Germline CDR1 is MNHEY and CDR2 is SMNVEV (reference sequence). This CDR3 reads CASSHRRRQGFDYGYTF. Here the CDR3 DNA reads TGTGCCAGCAGTCACCGACGCCGACAGGGCTTCGACTATGGCTACACCTTC.

The rearrangement links TRBV5-1 to TRBJ2-7; D might be TRBD1 (6 bases). CDR1 and CDR2 from the germline V gene are SGHRS and YFSETQ. This CDR3 spans 14 amino acids. Deletions cut 3 bases from V and 6 bases from J, with 16 bases between. CDR3 coding DNA: TGCGCCAGCAGCTCGGTGATGGGGGCGGGCGAGCAGTACTTC. Amino acids: CASSSVMGAGEQYF. The variable domain in full, with the rest retrieved from reference TRBV5-1 and TRBJ2-7, is KAGVTQTPRYLIKTRGQQVTLSCSPISGHRSVSWYQQTPGQGLQFLFEYFSETQRNKGNFPGRFSGRQFSNSRSEMNVSTLELGDSALYLCASSSVMGAGEQYFGPGTRLTVT.

The V gene is TRBV13, the J gene TRBJ2-6; the D is unclear. This CDR3 has 13 amino acids. V was clipped by 7 bases and J by 1 base, with 5 bases between them. From germline, CDR1 is PRHDT and CDR2 FYEKMQ (reference sequence). In nucleotides, the CDR3 is TGTGCCAGCACTAGGTCTGGGGCCAACGTCCTGACTTTC. This gives the protein CASTRSGANVLTF.

The chain combines TRBV7-8 with TRBJ2-1, with 9 bases aligning to TRBD2. The germline V gene has CDR1 SGHVS and CDR2 FQNEAQ. The CDR3 spans 15 residues. Unmatched junction bases numbered 7, after V lost 5 bases and J lost 5 bases. DNA of the CDR3: TGTGCCAGCAGCCTTTGGACTAGCGCCCACAATGAGCAGTTCTTC. It codes for CASSLWTSAHNEQFF.

This clone showed up just once. The chain joins TRBV6-4 to TRBJ1-1; a weak D match, TRBD1 (5 bases). This CDR3 is 16 amino acids long. Per the germline V gene, CDR1 is MRHNA and CDR2 is SNTAGT. V lost 2 bases and J 0 bases, leaving 13 bases between the germline ends. CDR3 in DNA: TGTGCCAGCAGTGACACCGGACACCTCATGAACACTGAAGCTTTCTTT. It is translated as CASSDTGHLMNTEAFF.

V usage is TRBV9 and J usage is TRBJ2-7; weak D call: TRBD2 (5 bases). Germline loops: CDR1 SGDLS, CDR2 YYNGEE. The CDR3 spans 13 residues. The ends were cut back, 0 bases at V and 7 bases at J, with 11 bases in the middle. The CDR3 loop is CASSVDPSGEQYF. The CDR3 DNA sequence: TGTGCCAGCAGCGTAGACCCCTCGGGGGAGCAGTACTTC. The full variable domain, in which reference TRBV9 and TRBJ2-7 provide the parts outside the CDR3, is DSGVTQTPKHLITATGQRVTLRCSPRSGDLSVYWYQQSLDQGLQFLIQYYNGEERAKGNILERFSAQQFPDLHSELNLSSLELGDSALYFCASSVDPSGEQYFGPGTRLTVT.

The CDR3 DNA reads as TGTGCCAGCACTCCCGCAGGGGGCGAGACCTACAATGAGCAGTTCTTC. Its translation: CASTPAGGETYNEQFF. The chain is built from TRBV27 and TRBJ2-1, with TRBD1 matching over 8 bases. Germline CDR1 and CDR2: MNHEY and SMNVEV (reference sequence). The CDR3 totals 16 residues. J was trimmed by 2 bases and V by 7 bases; bases with no gene match: 10.

A word on this clone: A junction end diverges from the germline sequence, so it may reflect a read error. The chain recombines TRBV5-1 with TRBJ1-2; 8 nucleotides align to TRBD1. CDR3 length: 14 amino acids. Per germline, CDR1 SGHRS and CDR2 YFSETQ. The CDR3 protein is CASSLDGTGYSYTF. Here the CDR3 DNA reads TGCGCCAGCAGCTTGGATGGGACAGGCTATAGCTACACCTTC.

The chain employs TRBV7-6 and TRBJ1-1; D gene ambiguous. CDR3 length equals 11 residues. Germline values: CDR1 SGHVS, CDR2 FNYEAQ. The V end lost 1 base, the J end lost 8 bases, and 5 bases lay between the germline ends. Here the CDR3 DNA reads TGTGCCAGCAGCTTAGGTCAGGAAGCTTTCTTT. Its translation is CASSLGQEAFF. The variable domain in full, completed from reference TRBV7-6 and TRBJ1-1, reads GAGVSQSPRYKVTKRGQDVALRCDPISGHVSLYWYRQALGQGPEFLTYFNYEAQQDKSGLPNDRFSAERPEGSISTLTIQRTEQRDSAMYRCASSLGQEAFFGQGTRLTVV.

The chain couples TRBV25-1 to TRBJ2-7; D gene ambiguous. Trimming pared 5 bases from V and 4 bases from J, leaving 12 bases between. This CDR3 comprises 13 residues. Per the germline V gene, CDR1 is MGHDK and CDR2 is SYGVNS. Here the CDR3 reads CASSPRGSYEQYF. The CDR3, as DNA: TGTGCCAGCAGTCCCCGTGGAAGTTACGAGCAGTACTTC.

This chain uses TRBV6-5 with TRBJ2-7; TRBD1 might be the D (6 bases). The CDR3 contains 14 residues. Deletions cut 5 bases from V and 0 bases from J, with 11 bases between. CDR1 is MNHEY, CDR2 SVGAGI, per germline. The CDR3 nucleotides are TGTGCCAGCAGTAAACAGGGTCTCTCCTACGAGCAGTACTTC. It codes for CASSKQGLSYEQYF.

V gene TRBV27 combines with J gene TRBJ1-2, with a weak D call TRBD1 (5 bases). Between the trimmed V and J ends, which lost 5 bases and 4 bases, there was a span of 17 bases. This CDR3 spans 15 amino acids. Germline lookup yields CDR1 MNHEY and CDR2 SMNVEV (reference sequence). CDR3 sequence: CASSPRENGAYGYTF. The CDR3 DNA reads TGTGCCAGCAGTCCGAGGGAAAATGGGGCCTATGGCTACACCTTC.

DNA for the CDR3: TGTGCCAGCAGCCCCTCTCCGAAACAGCTTCCTAACGAGCAGTACTTC. Its protein product is CASSPSPKQLPNEQYF. The chain couples TRBV9 to TRBJ2-7; D is unresolved. CDR1 SGDLS and CDR2 YYNGEE come from the germline V gene. The CDR3 has 16 residues. Between the trimmed V and J ends, which lost 4 bases and 5 bases, there was a span of 22 bases.

V is TRBV14 and J is TRBJ2-1; 10 positions match TRBD1. This CDR3 region has 17 residues. Trimming took 3 bases from V and 5 from J; bases not matched to a gene: 10. Germline loops: CDR1 SGHDN, CDR2 FVKESK. The CDR3 protein is CASSHSGRDRGDNEQFF. The CDR3 coding sequence is TGTGCCAGCAGCCATTCTGGACGGGACAGGGGAGACAATGAGCAGTTCTTC.